These T cell receptor beta chains were read from a single sample in a study of blood T cell repertoires in COVID-19. Sequencing was performed with immunoSEQ multiplex PCR; in TCRdb, only in-frame clones are kept and a portion is missing. The data show some 300,000 clones, 88% seen once. The sample was PBMCs or T cells enriched from blood (not recorded which). All receptors derive from a woman aged 25 to 39 who had recovered from COVID-19. Both conserved end residues are trimmed from each CDR3. Each record gives: V gene, J gene, CDR3 protein.

>TRBV28|TRBJ1-6
ASSLLGQGNSPLH
>TRBV11-2|TRBJ2-7
ASSFMSEQY
>TRBV4-1|TRBJ2-5
ASSLGQEIQETQY
>TRBV9|TRBJ2-5
ASSVHSRAQETQY
>TRBV29-1|TRBJ1-1
SVVDSSTEAF
>TRBV6-1|TRBJ1-5
ASSESGLRQPQH
>TRBV3-1/TRBV3-2|TRBJ1-2
ASSGTGSGGYT
>TRBV20-1|TRBJ1-4
SATMGSKLF
>TRBV29-1|TRBJ1-2
SVVTGNYGYT
>TRBV5-5|TRBJ1-3
ASSLAFRTVRSGNTIY
>TRBV27|TRBJ1-3
ASSLSRAGNTIY
>TRBV7-9|TRBJ2-1
ASSPRTSGRNNEQF
>TRBV11-2|TRBJ2-7
ASSTITGTRYYEQY
>TRBV7-9|TRBJ2-3
ASTSSDTGTQY
>TRBV6-4|TRBJ1-2
ASTREAGTGAFGYT
>TRBV18|TRBJ1-5
ASSTNRGGFFGNQPQH